The text below deals with one TCR beta chain. Its antigen is as yet unknown. The read stops 3 residues short of the end of the CDR3; the missing end is completed from the germline J gene. This entry comes from a study of T cells in women clearing cervical HPV infection. Background on the study: Controls' single incident HPV16 infection cleared within 12 months without precancer. Case blood was drawn a median around 150 days after lesion detection. Overall study results and limits: T-cell numbers per sample were unknown and may explain richness differences. A classifier using richness and V gene abundances reached an AUC of 0.83.

The assay was immunoSEQ multiplex PCR, and TCRdb's table has in-frame clones only and misses some. The listing contains tens of thousands of clones. This CDR3 region has 14 residues. With V trimmed by 3 bases and J by 5 bases, 6 bases remained unmatched. Germline CDR1 LNHDA, CDR2 SQIVND (reference sequence). The chain employs TRBV19 and TRBJ1-2; TRBD1 agrees at 7 bases. The origin of this receptor is a woman between 18 and 70 years old with a cervical HPV16 infection that either progressed to CIN3+ or cleared (not recorded which). The source material was blood buffy coat. CDR3 DNA, as far as it was read: TGTGCCAGTAGTATCAGAGGGGGCGGGTATGGC. It translates to CASSIRGGGYG. The full CDR3 reads CASSIRGGGYGYTF.